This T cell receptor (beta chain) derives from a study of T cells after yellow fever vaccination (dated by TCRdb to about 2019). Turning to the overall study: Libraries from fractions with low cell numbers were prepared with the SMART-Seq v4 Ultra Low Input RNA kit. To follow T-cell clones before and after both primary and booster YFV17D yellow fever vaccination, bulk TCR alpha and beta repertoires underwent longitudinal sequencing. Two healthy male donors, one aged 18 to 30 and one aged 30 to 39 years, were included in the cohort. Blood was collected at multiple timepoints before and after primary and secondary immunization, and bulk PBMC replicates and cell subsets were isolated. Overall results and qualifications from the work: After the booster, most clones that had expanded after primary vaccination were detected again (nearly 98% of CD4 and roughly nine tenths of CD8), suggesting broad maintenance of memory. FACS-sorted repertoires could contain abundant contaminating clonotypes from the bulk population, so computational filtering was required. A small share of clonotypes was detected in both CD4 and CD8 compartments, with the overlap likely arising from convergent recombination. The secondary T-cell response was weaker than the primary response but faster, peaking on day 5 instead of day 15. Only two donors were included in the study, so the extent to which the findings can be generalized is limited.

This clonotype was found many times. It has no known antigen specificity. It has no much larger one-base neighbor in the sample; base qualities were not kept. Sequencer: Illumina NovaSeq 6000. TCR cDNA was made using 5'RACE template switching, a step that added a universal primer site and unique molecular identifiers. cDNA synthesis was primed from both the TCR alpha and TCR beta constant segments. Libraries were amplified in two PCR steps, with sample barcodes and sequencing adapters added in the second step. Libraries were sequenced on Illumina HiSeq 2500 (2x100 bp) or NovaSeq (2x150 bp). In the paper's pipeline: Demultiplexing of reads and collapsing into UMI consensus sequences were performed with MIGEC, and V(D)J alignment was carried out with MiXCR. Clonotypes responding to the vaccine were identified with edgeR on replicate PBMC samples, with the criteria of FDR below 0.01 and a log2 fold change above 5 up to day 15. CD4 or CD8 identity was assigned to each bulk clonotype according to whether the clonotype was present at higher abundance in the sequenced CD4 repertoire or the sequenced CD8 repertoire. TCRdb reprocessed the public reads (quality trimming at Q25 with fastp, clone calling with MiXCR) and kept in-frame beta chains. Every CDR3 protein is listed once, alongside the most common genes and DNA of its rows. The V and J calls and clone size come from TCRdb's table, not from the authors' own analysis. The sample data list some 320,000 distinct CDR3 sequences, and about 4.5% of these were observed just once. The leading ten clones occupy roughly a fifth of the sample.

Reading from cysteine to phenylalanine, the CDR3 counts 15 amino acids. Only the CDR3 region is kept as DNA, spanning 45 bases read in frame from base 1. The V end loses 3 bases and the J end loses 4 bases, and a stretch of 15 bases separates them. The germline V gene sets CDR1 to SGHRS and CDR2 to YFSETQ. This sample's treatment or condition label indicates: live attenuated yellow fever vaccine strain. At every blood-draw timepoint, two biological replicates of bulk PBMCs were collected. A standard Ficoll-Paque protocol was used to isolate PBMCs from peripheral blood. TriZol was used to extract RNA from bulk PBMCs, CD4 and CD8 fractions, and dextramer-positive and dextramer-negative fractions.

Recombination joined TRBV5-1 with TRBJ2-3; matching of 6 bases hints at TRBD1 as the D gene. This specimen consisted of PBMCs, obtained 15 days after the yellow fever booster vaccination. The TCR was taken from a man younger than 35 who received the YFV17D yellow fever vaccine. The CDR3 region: CASSSTGYAPDTQYF. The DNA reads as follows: TGCGCCAGCAGCTCTACAGGGTACGCACCAGATACGCAGTATTTT.